The 21 T cell receptor beta chains below all came from one sample that was sequenced in a study of Tregs in tolerant kidney transplant recipients. TCRdb's copy holds only in-frame clones and misses some; the assay was immunoSEQ multiplex PCR. The sample records 60,000 to 95,000 clones, approximately 98% being singletons. The sequencing used CD4+ T cells from blood, collected before the transplant. The receptors stem from a human donor who received a combined kidney and bone marrow transplant.

V gene TRBV11-2 combines with J gene TRBJ2-5; D unresolved. V dropped 2 bases and J dropped 5 bases, with 3 bases sitting between them. Germline V gives CDR1 SGHAT, CDR2 FQNNGV. This CDR3 region has 11 residues. This CDR3 reads CASSLSETQYF. The DNA for the CDR3 is TGTGCCAGCAGCTTATCGGAGACCCAGTACTTC.

This clone was seen once. The chain has TRBV7-6 and TRBJ1-3, with 7 positions matching TRBD1. The V and J ends lost 5 bases and 2 bases, in that order; junction bases with no gene match: 3. The CDR3 sequence is 14 residues long. In germline, CDR1 is SGHVS, CDR2 FNYEAQ. The chain's CDR3 is CASSGGTAGNTIYF. CDR3 DNA sequence: TGTGCCAGCAGCGGAGGGACAGCTGGAAACACCATATATTTT. Looking up the rest from reference TRBV7-6 and TRBJ1-3 gives the full variable domain: GAGVSQSPRYKVTKRGQDVALRCDPISGHVSLYWYRQALGQGPEFLTYFNYEAQQDKSGLPNDRFSAERPEGSISTLTIQRTEQRDSAMYRCASSGGTAGNTIYFGEGSWLTVV.

This clone occurred a few times. V is TRBV28 and J is TRBJ1-5; weak D call: TRBD1 (5 bases). This CDR3 is built from 14 residues. Trimming cost V 6 bases and J 7 bases, with 16 bases left between them. Germline V CDR1 and CDR2: MDHEN, SYDVKM. The CDR3 spells CASSFPGSGQPQHF. The CDR3 DNA follows: TGTGCCAGCAGCTTCCCAGGGTCCGGCCAGCCCCAGCATTTT.

V is TRBV11-2 and J is TRBJ2-5, with TRBD1 matching over 8 bases. The CDR3 totals 17 residues. The J segment lost 5 bases and the V segment lost 3 bases, leaving 14 bases of the junction unmatched. Germline V CDR1 and CDR2: SGHAT, FQNNGV. CDR3 residues: CASSLGRTGQPRETQYF. In DNA, the CDR3 is TGTGCCAGCAGCTTGGGCAGGACAGGGCAGCCACGGGAGACCCAGTACTTC.

The CDR3 nucleotides are TGTGCCAGCGGGAGGGACTACAATGAGCAGTTCTTC. As protein: CASGRDYNEQFF. The rearrangement uses TRBV6-6 and TRBJ2-1, with TRBD2 matching over 7 bases. In germline, CDR1 is MNHNY, CDR2 SVGAGI (reference sequence). The CDR3 totals 12 residues. J gave up 3 bases and V 8 bases, and 1 base lay outside the gene matches.

V is TRBV19 and J is TRBJ1-6; D is undetermined. This CDR3 is 13 amino acids long. V was pared by 6 bases and J by 7 bases, with 10 bases between. The V gene's germline CDR1 is LNHDA and CDR2 SQIVND (reference sequence). CDR3 in DNA: TGTGCCAGTAGGCCGACTGGAAATTCACCCCTCCACTTT. Translating it yields CASRPTGNSPLHF.

The J gene is TRBJ1-1, the V gene TRBV29-1; possible D gene TRBD1, 5 bases. This CDR3 comprises 10 residues. Germline CDR1 reads SQVTM; CDR2 reads ANQGSEA. V was cut by 7 bases and J by 7 bases, with 10 bases left in between. CDR3 in amino acids: CSAKTDEAFF. The CDR3 DNA sequence: TGCAGCGCCAAGACAGATGAAGCTTTCTTT.

About this clone: The sample contains more than one DNA sequence encoding this CDR3. The V and J genes are TRBV7-2 and TRBJ2-3; 14 bases fit TRBD2. Germline loops: CDR1 SGHTA, CDR2 FQGNSA. The CDR3 is 18 residues long. Losses at the gene ends were 2 bases for V and 6 bases for J; bases not matched to a gene: 10. The CDR3 protein is CASSLRGLAGVGTDTQYF. DNA for the CDR3: TGTGCCAGCAGCTTAAGGGGACTAGCGGGAGTTGGTACGGATACGCAGTATTTT.

The rearrangement links TRBV29-1 to TRBJ2-7; either TRBD1 or TRBD2 may supply D (5 bases each). Germline V gene lookup returns CDR1 SQVTM and CDR2 ANQGSEA. V was shortened by 5 bases and J by 1 base, with 15 bases between the two germline ends. The CDR3 is made up of 14 amino acids. The CDR3 DNA reads TGCAGCGTTAAAGGGGAGAGACGGTCCTACGAGCAGTACTTC. It translates to CSVKGERRSYEQYF.

DNA for the CDR3: TGTGCCAGCAGTGGACGAGCGGGGTACACCCCATCCTACAATGAGCAGTTCTTC. Its translation: CASSGRAGYTPSYNEQFF. The rearrangement uses TRBV6-1 and TRBJ2-1, with TRBD2 identical over 7 bases. The CDR3 runs to 18 residues. In germline, CDR1 is MNHNS, CDR2 SASEGT. With 4 bases clipped from V and 1 base from J, the junction kept 13 bases outside the gene matches.

CDR3 in DNA: TGTGCCAGCAGCTTATATCCTAGCGGAACAGATACGCAGTATTTT. Protein sequence: CASSLYPSGTDTQYF. The chain employs TRBV7-3 and TRBJ2-3; 7 nucleotides line up with TRBD2. Per germline, CDR1 SGHTA and CDR2 FQGTGA. The CDR3 is 15 amino acids. With 2 bases clipped from V and 3 bases from J, the junction kept 5 bases outside the gene matches.

This rearrangement joins TRBV6-1 to TRBJ2-5; TRBD1 matches 7 bases. The CDR3 totals 14 residues. Germline V gene data show CDR1 as MNHNS and CDR2 as SASEGT. The J segment lost 2 bases and the V segment lost 6 bases, leaving 6 bases of the junction unmatched. The CDR3 DNA reads as TGTGCCAGCAGCGTTAGACAGGGACAAGAGACCCAGTACTTC. This gives the protein CASSVRQGQETQYF.

Here the CDR3 DNA reads TGTGCCAGCAGTTTAGCGAGTGTAGAATACAATGAGCAGTTCTTC. It yields the protein CASSLASVEYNEQFF. The V and J genes are TRBV6-5 and TRBJ2-1, with D perhaps TRBD2 (5 bases). Germline loops: CDR1 MNHEY, CDR2 SVGAGI. The CDR3 runs to 15 residues. Trimming took off 4 bases at V and 4 bases at J, with 14 bases between the two ends.

The J gene is TRBJ1-1, the V gene TRBV29-1; TRBD1 is a possible D gene (6 bases). Trimming stripped 0 bases from V and 1 base from J, with 12 bases between. Germline V gene data show CDR1 as SQVTM and CDR2 as ANQGSEA. This CDR3 has 15 residues. The CDR3 loop is CSVEDKGVGNTEAFF. The CDR3 DNA reads as TGCAGCGTTGAAGATAAGGGGGTGGGGAACACTGAAGCTTTCTTT.

The chain links TRBV9 to TRBJ2-1; 7 bases align to TRBD2. CDR3 size: 14 residues. The V segment lost 0 bases and the J segment 10 bases; nucleotides outside the gene matches: 7. Germline CDR1 SGDLS, CDR2 YYNGEE. The CDR3 here is CASSVGWGGEEQFF. CDR3 nucleotide sequence: TGTGCCAGCAGCGTAGGTTGGGGGGGAGAGGAGCAGTTCTTC. Supplemented by reference TRBV9 and TRBJ2-1, the full variable domain reads DSGVTQTPKHLITATGQRVTLRCSPRSGDLSVYWYQQSLDQGLQFLIQYYNGEERAKGNILERFSAQQFPDLHSELNLSSLELGDSALYFCASSVGWGGEEQFFGPGTRLTVL.

The chain carries TRBV27 and TRBJ1-5, with 9 bases lining up with TRBD1. The CDR3 runs to 18 residues. CDR1 MNHEY and CDR2 SMNVEV come from the germline V gene (reference sequence). V trimming: 5 bases; J trimming: 2 bases; junction bases outside the gene matches: 13. The CDR3 region has the DNA TGTGCCAGCAGTCTAGTCCCGGGACAGGGTTTTGGCAATCAGCCCCAGCATTTT. Its translation is CASSLVPGQGFGNQPQHF.

This chain joins TRBV7-6 and TRBJ2-3; D remains ambiguous. CDR1 is SGHVS and CDR2 is FNYEAQ in the germline V gene. CDR3 length equals 14 residues. Trimming took off 0 bases at V and 2 bases at J, with 6 bases between the two ends. The CDR3 DNA reads TGTGCCAGCAGCTTAGCGGAGTACACAGATACGCAGTATTTT. Its translation: CASSLAEYTDTQYF.

V is TRBV14 and J is TRBJ2-7; 8 nucleotides match TRBD2. Germline-derived CDR1 and CDR2 are SGHDN and FVKESK. This CDR3 has 13 residues. The J segment lost 2 bases and the V segment lost 4 bases, leaving 1 base of the junction unmatched. CDR3 protein: CASSLSGAYEQYF. The CDR3 DNA is TGTGCCAGCAGCCTTAGCGGGGCCTACGAGCAGTACTTC.

The rearrangement links TRBV5-8 to TRBJ1-2; D is perhaps TRBD1 (6 bases). V was pared by 0 bases and J by 7 bases, with 19 bases between. Germline-derived CDR1 and CDR2 are SGHTS and YDEGEE. The CDR3 runs to 16 residues. The CDR3 coding sequence is TGTGCCAGCAGCTTGGCATTTGAAAACAGGGTAATTGGCTACACCTTC. Its translation is CASSLAFENRVIGYTF.

V gene TRBV11-3 combines with J gene TRBJ1-2; TRBD1 might be the D (6 bases). The germline V gene has CDR1 SGHNT and CDR2 YENEEA. With 4 bases removed from V and 4 bases from J, the gap between germline ends came to 13 bases. The CDR3 length is 14 residues. The CDR3 DNA follows: TGTGCCAGCAGCTCCTCCGGGACAATCTATGGCTACACCTTC. Its protein product is CASSSSGTIYGYTF.

This chain's CDR3 is CASTLNRVSYEQYF. DNA for the CDR3: TGTGCCAGCACGTTGAACAGGGTTTCCTACGAGCAGTACTTC. The rearrangement links TRBV5-6 to TRBJ2-7; tentative D call: TRBD1 (6 bases). The germline gives CDR1 SGHDT, CDR2 YYEEEE. V lost 6 bases and J 1 base, leaving 14 bases between the germline ends. The CDR3 is 14 amino acids.